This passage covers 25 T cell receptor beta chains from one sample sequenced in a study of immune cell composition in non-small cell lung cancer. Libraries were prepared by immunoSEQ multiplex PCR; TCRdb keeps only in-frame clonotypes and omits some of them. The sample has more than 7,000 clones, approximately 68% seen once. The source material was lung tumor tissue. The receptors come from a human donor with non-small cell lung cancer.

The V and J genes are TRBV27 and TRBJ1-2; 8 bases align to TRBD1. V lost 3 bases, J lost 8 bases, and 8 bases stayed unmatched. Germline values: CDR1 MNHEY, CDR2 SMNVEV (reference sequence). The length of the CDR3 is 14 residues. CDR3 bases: TGTGCCAGCAGTTTCCGACAGGGGCAGGGGGGCTACACCTTC. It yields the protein CASSFRQGQGGYTF.

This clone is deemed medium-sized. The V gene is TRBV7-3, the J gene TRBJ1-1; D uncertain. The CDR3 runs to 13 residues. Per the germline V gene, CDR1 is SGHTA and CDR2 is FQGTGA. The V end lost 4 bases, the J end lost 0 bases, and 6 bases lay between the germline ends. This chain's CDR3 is CASSSGLNTEAFF. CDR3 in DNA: TGTGCCAGCAGCTCAGGCCTGAACACTGAAGCTTTCTTT. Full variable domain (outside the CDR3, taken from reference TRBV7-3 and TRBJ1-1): GAGVSQTPSNKVTEKGKYVELRCDPISGHTALYWYRQSLGQGPEFLIYFQGTGAADDSGLPNDRFFAVRPEGSVSTLKIQRTERGDSAVYLCASSSGLNTEAFFGQGTRLTVV.

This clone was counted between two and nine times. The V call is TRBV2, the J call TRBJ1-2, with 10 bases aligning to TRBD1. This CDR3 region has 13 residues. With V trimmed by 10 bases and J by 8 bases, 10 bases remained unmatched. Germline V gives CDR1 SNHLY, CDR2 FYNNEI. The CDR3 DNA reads TGTGCCAACTCGGGACAGGGGAGCGGCGGCTACACCTTC. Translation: CANSGQGSGGYTF.

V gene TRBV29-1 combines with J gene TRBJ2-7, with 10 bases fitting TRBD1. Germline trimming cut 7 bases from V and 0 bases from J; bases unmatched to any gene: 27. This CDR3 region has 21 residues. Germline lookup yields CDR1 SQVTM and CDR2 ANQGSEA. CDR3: CSGARDRGPRKSLTSSYEQYF. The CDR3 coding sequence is TGCAGCGGGGCCCGGGACAGGGGACCCCGAAAATCTTTGACGAGCTCCTACGAGCAGTACTTC.

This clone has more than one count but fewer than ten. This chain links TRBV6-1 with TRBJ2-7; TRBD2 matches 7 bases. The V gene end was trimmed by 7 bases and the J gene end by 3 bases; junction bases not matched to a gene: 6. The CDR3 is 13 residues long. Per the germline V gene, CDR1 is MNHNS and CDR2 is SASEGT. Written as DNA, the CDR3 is TGTGCCAGCACCCGCCCGGGGGGCTACGAGCAGTACTTC. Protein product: CASTRPGGYEQYF.

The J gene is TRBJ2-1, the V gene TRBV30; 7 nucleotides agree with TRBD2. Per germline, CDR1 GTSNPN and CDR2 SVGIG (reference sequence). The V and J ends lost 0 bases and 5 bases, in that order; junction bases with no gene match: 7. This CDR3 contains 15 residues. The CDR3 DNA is TGTGCCTGGAGTGTACCGCGCGGGGGAAACAATGAGCAGTTCTTC. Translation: CAWSVPRGGNNEQFF.

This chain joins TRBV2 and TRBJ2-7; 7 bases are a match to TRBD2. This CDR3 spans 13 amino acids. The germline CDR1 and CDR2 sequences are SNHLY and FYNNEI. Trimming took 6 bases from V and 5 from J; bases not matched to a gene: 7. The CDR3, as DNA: TGTGCCAGCAGCGGGGGGTCGTTCAACGAGCAGTACTTC. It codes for CASSGGSFNEQYF.

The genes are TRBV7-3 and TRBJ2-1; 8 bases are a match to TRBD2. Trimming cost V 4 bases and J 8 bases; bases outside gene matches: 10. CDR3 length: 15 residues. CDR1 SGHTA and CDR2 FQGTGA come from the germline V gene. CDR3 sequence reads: CASSSVAGLVDEQFF. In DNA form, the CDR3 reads TGTGCCAGCAGCTCTGTAGCGGGGCTTGTGGATGAGCAGTTCTTC.

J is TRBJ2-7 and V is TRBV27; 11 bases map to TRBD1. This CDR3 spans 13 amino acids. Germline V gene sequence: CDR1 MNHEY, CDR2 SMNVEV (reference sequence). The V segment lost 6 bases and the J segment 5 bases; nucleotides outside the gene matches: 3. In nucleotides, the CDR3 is TGTGCCAGCAGGAGGACAGGGGGCGACGAGCAGTACTTC. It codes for CASRRTGGDEQYF.

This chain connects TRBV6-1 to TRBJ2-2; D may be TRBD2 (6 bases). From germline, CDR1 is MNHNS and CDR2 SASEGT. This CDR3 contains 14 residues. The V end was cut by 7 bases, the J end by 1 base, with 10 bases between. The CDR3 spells CASMRGGNTGELFF. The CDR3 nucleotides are TGTGCCAGCATGAGGGGAGGGAACACCGGGGAGCTGTTTTTT.

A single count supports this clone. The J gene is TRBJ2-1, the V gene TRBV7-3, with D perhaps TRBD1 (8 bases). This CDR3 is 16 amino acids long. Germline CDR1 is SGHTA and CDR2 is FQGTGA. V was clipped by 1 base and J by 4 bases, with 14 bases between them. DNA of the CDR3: TGTGCCAGCAGCTTAAACAGGGGGGGGTTATACAATGAGCAGTTCTTC. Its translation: CASSLNRGGLYNEQFF.

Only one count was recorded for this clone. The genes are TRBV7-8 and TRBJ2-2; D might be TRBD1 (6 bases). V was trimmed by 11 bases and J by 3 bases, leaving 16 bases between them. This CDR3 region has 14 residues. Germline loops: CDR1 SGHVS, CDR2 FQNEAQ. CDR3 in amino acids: CAAGDMSDTGELFF. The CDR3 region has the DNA TGTGCCGCAGGGGACATGTCGGACACCGGGGAGCTGTTTTTT.

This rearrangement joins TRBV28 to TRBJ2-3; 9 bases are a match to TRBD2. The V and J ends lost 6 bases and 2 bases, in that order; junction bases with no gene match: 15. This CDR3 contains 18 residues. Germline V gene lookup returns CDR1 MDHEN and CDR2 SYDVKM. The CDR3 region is CASSTPRGLAGFTDTQYF. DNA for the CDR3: TGTGCCAGCAGCACACCCCGTGGGCTAGCGGGATTCACAGATACGCAGTATTTT.

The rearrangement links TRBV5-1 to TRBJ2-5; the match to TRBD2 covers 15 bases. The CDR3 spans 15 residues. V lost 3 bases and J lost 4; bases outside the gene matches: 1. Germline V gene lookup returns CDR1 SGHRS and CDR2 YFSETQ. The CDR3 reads CASSWTSGGGETQYF. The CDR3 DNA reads TGCGCCAGCAGCTGGACTAGCGGGGGGGGAGAGACCCAGTACTTC.

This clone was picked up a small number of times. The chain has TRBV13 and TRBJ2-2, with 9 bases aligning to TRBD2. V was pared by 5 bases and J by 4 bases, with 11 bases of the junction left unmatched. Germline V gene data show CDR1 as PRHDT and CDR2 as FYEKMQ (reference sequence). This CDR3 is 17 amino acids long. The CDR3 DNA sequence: TGTGCCAGCAGCGGTCGGGTAGCGGGAGTGAGCACCGGGGAGCTGTTTTTT. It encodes CASSGRVAGVSTGELFF.

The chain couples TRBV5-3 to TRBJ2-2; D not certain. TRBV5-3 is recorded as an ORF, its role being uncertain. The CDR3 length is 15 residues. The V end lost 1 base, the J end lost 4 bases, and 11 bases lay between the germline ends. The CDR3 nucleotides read TGTGCCAGAAGCTTGTGGCGTAGCCCCACCGGGGAGCTGTTTTTT. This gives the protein CARSLWRSPTGELFF.

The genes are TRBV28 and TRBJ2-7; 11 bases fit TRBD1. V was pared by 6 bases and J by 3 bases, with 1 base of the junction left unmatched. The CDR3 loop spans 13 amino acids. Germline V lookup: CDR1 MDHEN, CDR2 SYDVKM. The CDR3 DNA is TGTGCCAGCAGAGGGACAGGGGGCTACGAGCAGTACTTC. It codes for CASRGTGGYEQYF.

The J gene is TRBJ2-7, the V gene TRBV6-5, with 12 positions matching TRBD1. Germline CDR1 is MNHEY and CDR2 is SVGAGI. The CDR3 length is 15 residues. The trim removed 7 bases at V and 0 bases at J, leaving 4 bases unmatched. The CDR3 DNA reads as TGTGCCAGCATGGGACAGGGGGCCCCCTCCTACGAGCAGTACTTC. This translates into CASMGQGAPSYEQYF.

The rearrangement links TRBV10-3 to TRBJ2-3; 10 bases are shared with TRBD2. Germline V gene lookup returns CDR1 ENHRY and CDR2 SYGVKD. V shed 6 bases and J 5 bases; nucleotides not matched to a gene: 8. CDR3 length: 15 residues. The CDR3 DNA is TGTGCCATCAGGGAAACTAGCGGGACAGGAGATACGCAGTATTTT. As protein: CAIRETSGTGDTQYF.

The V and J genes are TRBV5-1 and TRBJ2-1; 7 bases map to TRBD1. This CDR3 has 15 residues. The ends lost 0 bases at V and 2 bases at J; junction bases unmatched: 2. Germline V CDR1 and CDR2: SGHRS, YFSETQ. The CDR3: CASSLGQGAYNEQFF. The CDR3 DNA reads TGCGCCAGCAGCTTGGGGCAGGGGGCCTACAATGAGCAGTTCTTC.

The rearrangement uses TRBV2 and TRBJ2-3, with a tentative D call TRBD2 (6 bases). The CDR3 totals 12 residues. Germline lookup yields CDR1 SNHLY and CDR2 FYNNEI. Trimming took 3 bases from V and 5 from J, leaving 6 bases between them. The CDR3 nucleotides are TGTGCCAGCAGTGAGGGACTAGATACGCAGTATTTT. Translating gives CASSEGLDTQYF. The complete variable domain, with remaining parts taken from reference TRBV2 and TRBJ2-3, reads EPEVTQTPSHQVTQMGQEVILRCVPISNHLYFYWYRQILGQKVEFLVSFYNNEISEKSEIFDDQFSVERPDGSNFTLKIRSTKLEDSAMYFCASSEGLDTQYFGPGTRLTVL.

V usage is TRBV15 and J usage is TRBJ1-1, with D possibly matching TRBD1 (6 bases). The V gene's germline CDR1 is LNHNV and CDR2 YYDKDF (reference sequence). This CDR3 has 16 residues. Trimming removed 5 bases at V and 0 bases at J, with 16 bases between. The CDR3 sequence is CATSPGAGLMNTEAFF. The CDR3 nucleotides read TGTGCCACCAGCCCAGGGGCAGGGCTAATGAACACTGAAGCTTTCTTT.

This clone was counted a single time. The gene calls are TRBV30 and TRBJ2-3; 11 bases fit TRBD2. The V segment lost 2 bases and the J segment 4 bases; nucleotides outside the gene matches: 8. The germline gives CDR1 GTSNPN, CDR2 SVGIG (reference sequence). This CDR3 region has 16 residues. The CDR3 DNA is TGTGCCTGGAGTCCCGGGACTAGCGGAGGACCAGATACGCAGTATTTT. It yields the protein CAWSPGTSGGPDTQYF.

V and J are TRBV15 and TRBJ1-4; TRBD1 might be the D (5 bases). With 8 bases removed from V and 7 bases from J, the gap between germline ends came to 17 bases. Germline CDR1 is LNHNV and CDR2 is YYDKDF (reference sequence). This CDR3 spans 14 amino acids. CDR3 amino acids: CATSLGGASEKLFF. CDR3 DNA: TGTGCCACCTCCCTGGGGGGAGCGAGTGAAAAACTGTTTTTT.

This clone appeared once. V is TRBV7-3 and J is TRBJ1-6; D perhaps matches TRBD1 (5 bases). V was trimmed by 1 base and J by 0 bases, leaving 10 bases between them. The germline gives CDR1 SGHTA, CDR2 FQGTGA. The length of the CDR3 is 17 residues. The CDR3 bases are TGTGCCAGCAGCTTAAGGGGGGTTTACTCCTATAATTCACCCCTCCACTTT. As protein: CASSLRGVYSYNSPLHF.